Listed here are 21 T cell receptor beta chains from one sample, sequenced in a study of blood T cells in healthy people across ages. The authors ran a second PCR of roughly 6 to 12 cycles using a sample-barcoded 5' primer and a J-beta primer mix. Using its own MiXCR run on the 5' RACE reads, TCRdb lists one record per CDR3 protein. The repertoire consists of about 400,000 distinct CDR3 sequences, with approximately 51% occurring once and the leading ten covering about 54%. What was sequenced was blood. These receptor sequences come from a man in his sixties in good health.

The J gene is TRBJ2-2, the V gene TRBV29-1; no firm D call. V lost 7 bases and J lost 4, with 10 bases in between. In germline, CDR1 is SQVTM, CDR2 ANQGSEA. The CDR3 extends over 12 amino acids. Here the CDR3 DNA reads TGCAGCGCAGGACGGCGCACCGGGGAGCTGTTTTTT. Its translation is CSAGRRTGELFF.

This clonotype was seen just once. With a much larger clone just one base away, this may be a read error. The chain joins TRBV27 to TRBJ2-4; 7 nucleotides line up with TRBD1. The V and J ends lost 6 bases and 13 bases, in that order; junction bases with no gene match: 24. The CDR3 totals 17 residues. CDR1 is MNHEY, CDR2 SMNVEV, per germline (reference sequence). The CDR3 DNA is TGTGCCAGCAGACCCACTCCTCTGACGGGACAGCTATTCGTGCAGTACTTC. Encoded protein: CASRPTPLTGQLFVQYF.

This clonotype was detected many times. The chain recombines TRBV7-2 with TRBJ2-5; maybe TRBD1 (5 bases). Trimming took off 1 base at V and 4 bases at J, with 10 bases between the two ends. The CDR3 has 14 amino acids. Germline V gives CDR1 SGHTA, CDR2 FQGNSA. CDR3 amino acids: CASSLGGAPETQYF. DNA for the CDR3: TGTGCCAGCAGCTTAGGTGGGGCCCCAGAGACCCAGTACTTC.

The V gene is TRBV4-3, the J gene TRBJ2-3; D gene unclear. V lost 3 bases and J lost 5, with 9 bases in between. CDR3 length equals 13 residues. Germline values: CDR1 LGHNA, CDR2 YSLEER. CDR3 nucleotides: TGCGCCAGCAGCCACCGCGCACAAGATACGCAGTATTTT. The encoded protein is CASSHRAQDTQYF.

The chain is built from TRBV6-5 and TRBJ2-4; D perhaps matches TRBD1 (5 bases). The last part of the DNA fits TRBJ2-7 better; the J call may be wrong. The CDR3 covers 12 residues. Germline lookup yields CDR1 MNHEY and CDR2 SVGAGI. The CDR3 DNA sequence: TGTGCCAGCACCGGACACTCCTACGAGCAGTACTTC. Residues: CASTGHSYEQYF.

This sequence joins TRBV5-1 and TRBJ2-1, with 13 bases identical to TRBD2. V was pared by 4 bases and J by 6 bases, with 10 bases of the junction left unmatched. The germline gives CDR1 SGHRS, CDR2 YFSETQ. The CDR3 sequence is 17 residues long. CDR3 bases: TGCGCCAGCAGCCCCGGGACTAGCGGGGCCGAACCCAATGAGCAGTTCTTC. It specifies CASSPGTSGAEPNEQFF.

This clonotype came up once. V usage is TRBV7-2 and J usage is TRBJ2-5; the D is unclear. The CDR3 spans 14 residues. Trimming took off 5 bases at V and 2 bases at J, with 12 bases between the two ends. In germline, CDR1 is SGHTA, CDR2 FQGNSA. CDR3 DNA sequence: TGTGCCAGCAGCCTTGAACTCAGGCAAGAGACCCAGTACTTC. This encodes CASSLELRQETQYF.

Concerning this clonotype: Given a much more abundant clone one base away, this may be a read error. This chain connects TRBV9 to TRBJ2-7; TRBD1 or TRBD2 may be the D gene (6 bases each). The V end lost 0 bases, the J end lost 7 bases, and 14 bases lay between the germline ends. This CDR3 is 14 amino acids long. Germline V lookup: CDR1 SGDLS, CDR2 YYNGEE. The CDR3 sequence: CASSVDGGRGEQYF. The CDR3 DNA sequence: TGTGCCAGCAGCGTAGATGGGGGGCGGGGTGAGCAGTACTTC. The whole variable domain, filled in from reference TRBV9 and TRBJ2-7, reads DSGVTQTPKHLITATGQRVTLRCSPRSGDLSVYWYQQSLDQGLQFLIQYYNGEERAKGNILERFSAQQFPDLHSELNLSSLELGDSALYFCASSVDGGRGEQYFGPGTRLTVT.

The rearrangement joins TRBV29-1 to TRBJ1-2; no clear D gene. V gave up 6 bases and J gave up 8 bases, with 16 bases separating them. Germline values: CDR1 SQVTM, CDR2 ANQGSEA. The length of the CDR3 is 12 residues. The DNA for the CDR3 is TGCAGCGTCCAAATGGGCCCGGGGGGCTACACCTTC. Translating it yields CSVQMGPGGYTF. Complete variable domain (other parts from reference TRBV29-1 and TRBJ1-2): SAVISQKPSRDICQRGTSLTIQCQVDSQVTMMFWYRQQPGQSLTLIATANQGSEATYESGFVIDKFPISRPNLTFSTLTVSNMSPEDSSIYLCSVQMGPGGYTFGSGTRLTVV.

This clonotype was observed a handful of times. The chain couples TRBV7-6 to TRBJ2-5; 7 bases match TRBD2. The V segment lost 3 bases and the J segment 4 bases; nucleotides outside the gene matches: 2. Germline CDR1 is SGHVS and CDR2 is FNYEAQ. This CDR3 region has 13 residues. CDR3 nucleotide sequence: TGTGCCAGCAGCTTGACTAGCCCAGAGACCCAGTACTTC. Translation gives CASSLTSPETQYF.

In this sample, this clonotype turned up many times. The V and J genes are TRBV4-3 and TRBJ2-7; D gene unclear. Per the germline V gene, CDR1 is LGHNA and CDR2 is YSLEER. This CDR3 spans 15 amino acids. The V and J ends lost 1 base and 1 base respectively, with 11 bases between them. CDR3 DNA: TGCGCCAGCAGCCAAGTAATCGGCGCTTCCTACGAGCAGTACTTC. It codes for CASSQVIGASYEQYF.

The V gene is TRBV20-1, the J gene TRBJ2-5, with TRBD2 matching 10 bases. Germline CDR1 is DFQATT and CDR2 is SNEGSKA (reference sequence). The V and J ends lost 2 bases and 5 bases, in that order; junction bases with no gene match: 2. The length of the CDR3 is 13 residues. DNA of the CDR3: TGCAGTGCTAGACTAGCGGGGGCGGAGACCCAGTACTTC. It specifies CSARLAGAETQYF.

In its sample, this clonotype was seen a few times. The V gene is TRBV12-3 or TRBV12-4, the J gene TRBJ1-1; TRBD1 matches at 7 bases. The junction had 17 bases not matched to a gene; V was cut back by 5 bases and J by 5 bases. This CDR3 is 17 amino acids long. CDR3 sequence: CASSLQGSGRGSTEAFF. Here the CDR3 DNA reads TGTGCCAGCAGTCTCCAGGGGTCAGGCAGGGGGAGTACTGAAGCTTTCTTT.

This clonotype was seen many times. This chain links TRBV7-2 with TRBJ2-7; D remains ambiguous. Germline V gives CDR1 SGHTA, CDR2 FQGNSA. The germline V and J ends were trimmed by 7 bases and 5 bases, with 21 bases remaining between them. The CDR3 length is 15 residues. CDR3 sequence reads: CASTPTSGSRDEQYF. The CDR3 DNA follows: TGTGCCAGCACCCCGACCTCGGGCTCCCGGGACGAGCAGTACTTC.

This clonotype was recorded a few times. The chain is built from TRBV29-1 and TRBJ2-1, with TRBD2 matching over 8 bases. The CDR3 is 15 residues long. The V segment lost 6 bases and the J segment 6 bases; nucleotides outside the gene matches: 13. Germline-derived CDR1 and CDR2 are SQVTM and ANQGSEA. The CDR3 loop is CSVQLAANTLNEQFF. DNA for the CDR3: TGCAGCGTCCAACTAGCGGCTAACACACTCAATGAGCAGTTCTTC.

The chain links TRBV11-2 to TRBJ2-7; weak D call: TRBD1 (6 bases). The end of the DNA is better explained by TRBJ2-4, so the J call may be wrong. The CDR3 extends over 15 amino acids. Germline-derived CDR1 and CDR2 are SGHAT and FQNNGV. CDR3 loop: CASSIYRVSKNIQYF. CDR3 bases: TGTGCCAGCAGCATCTACAGGGTCTCCAAAAACATTCAGTACTTC.

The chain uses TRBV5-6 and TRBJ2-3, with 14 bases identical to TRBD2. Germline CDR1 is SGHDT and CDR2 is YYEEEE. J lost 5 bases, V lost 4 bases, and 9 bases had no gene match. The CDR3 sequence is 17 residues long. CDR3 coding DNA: TGTGCCAGCAGCCCCTACTGGACTAGCGGGGGGTTAGATACGCAGTATTTT. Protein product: CASSPYWTSGGLDTQYF.

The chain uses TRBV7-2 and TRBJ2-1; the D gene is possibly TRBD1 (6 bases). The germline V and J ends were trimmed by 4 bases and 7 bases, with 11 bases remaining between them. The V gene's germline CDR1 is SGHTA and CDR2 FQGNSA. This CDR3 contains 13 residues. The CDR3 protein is CASSSTGRNEQFF. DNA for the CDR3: TGTGCCAGCAGCTCGACAGGCCGGAATGAGCAGTTCTTC.

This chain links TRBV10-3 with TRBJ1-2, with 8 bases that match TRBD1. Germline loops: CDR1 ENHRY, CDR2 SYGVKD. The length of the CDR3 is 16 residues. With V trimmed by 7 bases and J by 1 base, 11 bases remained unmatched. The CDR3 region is CAITTTDRDDNYGYTF. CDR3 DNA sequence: TGTGCCATCACCACAACGGACAGGGACGATAACTATGGCTACACCTTC.

The CDR3 DNA is TGTGCCAGCAGCGCCCGGACAGGGGGCTACAGCGGGAGGAAGGCTTACAATGAGCAGTTCTTC. It encodes CASSARTGGYSGRKAYNEQFF. The chain combines TRBV9 with TRBJ2-1; 11 positions agree with TRBD1. The length of the CDR3 is 21 residues. Germline V CDR1 and CDR2: SGDLS, YYNGEE. V shed 3 bases, J shed 4 bases, and the junction held 21 bases outside the gene matches.

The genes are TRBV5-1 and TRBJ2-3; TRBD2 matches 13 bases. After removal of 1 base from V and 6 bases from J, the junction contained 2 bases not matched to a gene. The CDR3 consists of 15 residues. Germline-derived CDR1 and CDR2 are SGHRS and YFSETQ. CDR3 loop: CASSLTSGGADTQYF. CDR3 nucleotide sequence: TGCGCCAGCAGCTTGACTAGCGGGGGGGCGGATACGCAGTATTTT.